One T cell receptor (beta chain) is described in this entry. Its antigen is as yet unknown. CDR1 and CDR2 from the germline V gene are GTSNPN and SVGIG (reference sequence). This CDR3 is built from 15 residues. V lost 0 bases and J lost 4, with 15 bases in between. TCRdb's table, derived via immunoSEQ multiplex PCR, lists solely in-frame clones and lacks some. The table lists 20,000 to 25,000 clones, approximately 69% of them singletons. The record originates from a study of PD-1 blockade in classical Hodgkin lymphoma. General study findings and limits: Complete responders' diversity at baseline resembled that of newly diagnosed patients.

Every patient was affected by relapse after autologous stem cell transplantation, while exposure to brentuximab vedotin was not uniform. V is TRBV30 and J is TRBJ1-1; unclear D gene. The receptor comes from a human donor with classical Hodgkin lymphoma. Specimen: peripheral blood mononuclear cells (PBMCs), collected at baseline. Here the CDR3 reads CAWSVRPGWGTEAFF. The CDR3 nucleotides read TGTGCCTGGAGTGTACGACCGGGATGGGGCACTGAAGCTTTCTTT.